This TCR beta chain originates from a study of blood T cell repertoires in COVID-19. Method: immunoSEQ multiplex PCR; TCRdb's copy keeps in-frame clones and lacks some. The sample yields 250,000 to 300,000 clones, 82% seen once. The sequencing input was peripheral blood. This receptor was taken from a woman aged 18-35 years with acute or convalescent COVID-19.

CDR3 region: CARSLGSQGICGTEAFF. The CDR3 DNA sequence: TGTGCCAGAAGCTTGGGATCACAGGGGATTTGTGGCACTGAAGCTTTCTTT. The V call is TRBV5-3, the J call TRBJ1-1; 7 bases match TRBD1. Being an ORF, TRBV5-3 has a function that is uncertain. V shed 0 bases and J 4 bases; nucleotides not matched to a gene: 12. The CDR3 runs 17 residues.